These 3 T cell receptor beta chains were all obtained from the same sample, sequenced in a study of cytomegalovirus exposure and HLA in healthy donors. Assay used: immunoSEQ multiplex PCR; TCRdb lists only in-frame clones, some missing. The sample includes 45,000 to 65,000 clones, roughly nine tenths seen only once; the top ten take 8.4%. Source material: PBMCs. Receptors originate from a woman in her late teens or twenties in good health and CMV-seropositive.

The sample holds one count of this clone. V gene TRBV28 combines with J gene TRBJ2-3; tentative D call: TRBD1 (6 bases). This CDR3 comprises 16 residues. Trimming took 5 bases from V and 2 from J, leaving 17 bases between them. Germline CDR1 reads MDHEN; CDR2 reads SYDVKM. In nucleotides, the CDR3 is TGTGCCAGCAGTCTCGGACAGAGTATTTTCACAGATACGCAGTATTTT. It translates to CASSLGQSIFTDTQYF.

The gene calls are TRBV27 and TRBJ2-7; weak D call: TRBD1 (6 bases). This CDR3 has 13 amino acids. Germline V gene data show CDR1 as MNHEY and CDR2 as SMNVEV (reference sequence). Trimming stripped 5 bases from V and 3 bases from J, with 11 bases between. The DNA of the CDR3 is TGTGCCAGCAGTATGACAGGTCACTACGAGCAGTACTTC. Translated, it gives CASSMTGHYEQYF.

This clone has just a few counts. The sample has other DNA sequences that encode this CDR3 too. The chain employs TRBV4-2 and TRBJ2-7; 11 bases align to TRBD1. CDR3 length equals 14 residues. Germline loops: CDR1 LGHNA, CDR2 YNFKEQ. V shed 3 bases and J 3 bases; nucleotides not matched to a gene: 1. The chain's CDR3 is CASSQGQGDYEQYF. The DNA for the CDR3 is TGTGCCAGCAGCCAGGGACAGGGGGACTACGAGCAGTACTTC.